The text below deals with one T cell receptor (beta chain). The V gene lost 4 bases and the J gene lost 6 bases, with 7 bases spanning the gap. Germline assignment: CDR1 MNHNY and CDR2 SVGAGI (reference sequence). This CDR3 has 12 amino acids. These data are taken from a study of blood T cell repertoires in COVID-19. Study context: The United States, Italy and Spain provided the acute and convalescent COVID-19 samples. T cells, B-cell-depleted T cells, or PBMCs supplied cDNA or gDNA.

Original methodology: Researchers report that nucleated cell counts were estimated from reference gene primer amplification. Measured with immunoSEQ multiplex PCR; TCRdb has only the in-frame clones, and not every one. That table is the source of V, J and clone size, and D and trimming were worked out from the DNA. The sample shows 200,000 to 300,000 clones, 70% to 90% of them seen only once. Source material: peripheral blood. The clonotype comes from a human donor in a cohort sampled during active COVID-19. The chain couples TRBV6-6 to TRBJ1-5; unclear D gene. The CDR3 DNA follows: TGTGCCAGCAGTTCCCCGAGTCAGCCCCAGCATTTT. This codes for CASSSPSQPQHF.